This entry features one T cell receptor (beta chain) sequence. The entry originates in a study of technical replicates of blood from a few donors. Sequenced by immunoSEQ multiplex PCR; TCRdb stores in-frame clones only, minus some. The sample gives more than 65,000 clones, about 97% of which show up once; 0.25% to 0.3% is in the top ten. This CDR3 is 14 amino acids long. CDR1 is MGHDK, CDR2 SYGVNS, per germline. The junction had 5 bases not matched to a gene; V was cut back by 3 bases and J by 5 bases. This receptor was obtained from a human donor in good health. The material sequenced was T cells isolated from PBMCs. The J gene is TRBJ1-2, the V gene TRBV25-1, with 8 positions matching TRBD1. The CDR3 DNA sequence: TGTGCCAGCAGTGATGGGGACAGGCGATATGGCTACACCTTC. Translated: CASSDGDRRYGYTF.